What follows are 4 T cell receptor beta chains derived from one specimen sequenced in a study of T cell responses to AZD1222 COVID-19 vaccine. TCRdb's copy holds only in-frame clones and misses some; the assay was immunoSEQ multiplex PCR. The table lists 180,000 or so clones, approximately 90% of them singletons. Sequencing used peripheral blood, obtained 28 days after the second AZD1222 dose. The receptors were sampled from an adult who received the AZD1222 COVID-19 vaccine.

This chain uses TRBV11-2 with TRBJ2-7; 10 nucleotides line up with TRBD2. The CDR3 length is 19 residues. The ends lost 3 bases at V and 0 bases at J; junction bases unmatched: 14. CDR1 is SGHAT and CDR2 is FQNNGV in the germline V gene. Written as DNA, the CDR3 is TGTGCCAGCAGCTTTCGGGCTAGCGGGAGTTTTTCGAGCTCCTACGAGCAGTACTTC. Translated: CASSFRASGSFSSSYEQYF.

The chain couples TRBV28 to TRBJ2-7; 8 bases map to TRBD2. Germline CDR1 reads MDHEN; CDR2 reads SYDVKM. The J segment lost 3 bases and the V segment lost 5 bases, leaving 9 bases of the junction unmatched. CDR3 length equals 15 residues. CDR3 in DNA: TGTGCCAGCAGTCCACCGGGACTAGTGAGCTACGAGCAGTACTTC. Its protein product is CASSPPGLVSYEQYF.

The CDR3 protein is CASSLEGIQETQYF. Written as DNA, the CDR3 is TGCGCCAGCAGCTTGGAGGGTATACAAGAGACCCAGTACTTC. The chain links TRBV5-1 to TRBJ2-5; no reliable D call. The V and J ends lost 0 bases and 2 bases respectively, with 8 bases between them. The CDR3 is 14 residues long. CDR1 is SGHRS, CDR2 YFSETQ, per germline. The full variable domain, rest sourced from reference TRBV5-1 and TRBJ2-5, is KAGVTQTPRYLIKTRGQQVTLSCSPISGHRSVSWYQQTPGQGLQFLFEYFSETQRNKGNFPGRFSGRQFSNSRSEMNVSTLELGDSALYLCASSLEGIQETQYFGPGTRLLVL.

V and J are TRBV6-4 and TRBJ2-3; TRBD2 is a possible D gene (5 bases). The V end lost 2 bases, the J end lost 4 bases, and 10 bases lay between the germline ends. This CDR3 is built from 14 residues. CDR1 and CDR2 from the germline V gene are MRHNA and SNTAGT. The CDR3 nucleotides read TGTGCCAGCAGTGACAACGGGAATGCAGATACGCAGTATTTT. Protein: CASSDNGNADTQYF.